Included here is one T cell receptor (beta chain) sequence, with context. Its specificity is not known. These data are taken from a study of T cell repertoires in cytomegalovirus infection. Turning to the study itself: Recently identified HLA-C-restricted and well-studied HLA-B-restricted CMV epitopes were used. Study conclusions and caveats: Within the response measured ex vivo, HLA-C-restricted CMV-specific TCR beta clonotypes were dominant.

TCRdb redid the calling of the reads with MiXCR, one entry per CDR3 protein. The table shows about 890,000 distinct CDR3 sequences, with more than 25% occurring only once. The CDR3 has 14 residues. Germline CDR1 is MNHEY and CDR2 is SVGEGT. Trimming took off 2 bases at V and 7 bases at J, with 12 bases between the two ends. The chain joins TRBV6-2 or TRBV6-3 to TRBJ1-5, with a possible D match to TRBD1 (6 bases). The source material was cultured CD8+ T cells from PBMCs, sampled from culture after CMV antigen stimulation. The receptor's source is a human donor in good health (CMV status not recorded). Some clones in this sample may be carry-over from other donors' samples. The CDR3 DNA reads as TGTGCCAGCAGTTACAACAGGGCCGGGCAGCCCCAGCATTTT. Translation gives CASSYNRAGQPQHF.